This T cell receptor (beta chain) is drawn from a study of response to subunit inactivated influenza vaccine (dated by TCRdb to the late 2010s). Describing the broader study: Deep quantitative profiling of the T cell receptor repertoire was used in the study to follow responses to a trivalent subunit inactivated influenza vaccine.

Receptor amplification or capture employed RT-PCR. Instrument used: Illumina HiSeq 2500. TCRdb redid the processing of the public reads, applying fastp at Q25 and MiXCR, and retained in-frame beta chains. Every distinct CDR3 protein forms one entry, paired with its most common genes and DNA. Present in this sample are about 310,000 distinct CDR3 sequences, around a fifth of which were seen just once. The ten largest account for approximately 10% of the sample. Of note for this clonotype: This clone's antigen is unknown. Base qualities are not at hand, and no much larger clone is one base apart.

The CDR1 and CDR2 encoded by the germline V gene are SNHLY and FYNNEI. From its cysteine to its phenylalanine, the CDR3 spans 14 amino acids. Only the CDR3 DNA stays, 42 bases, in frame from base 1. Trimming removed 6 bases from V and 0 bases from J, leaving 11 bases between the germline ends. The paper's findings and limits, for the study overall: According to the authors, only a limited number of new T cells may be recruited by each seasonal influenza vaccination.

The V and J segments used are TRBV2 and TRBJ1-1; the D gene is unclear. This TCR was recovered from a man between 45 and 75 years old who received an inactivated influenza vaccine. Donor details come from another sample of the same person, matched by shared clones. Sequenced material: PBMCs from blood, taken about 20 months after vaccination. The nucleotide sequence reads TGTGCCAGCAGCCGACACCAACTGAACACTGAAGCTTTCTTT. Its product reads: CASSRHQLNTEAFF.